What follows are 32 T cell receptor beta chains derived from one specimen sequenced in a study of blood T cell repertoires in COVID-19. Repertoires were generated with immunoSEQ multiplex PCR, while TCRdb's copy carries only in-frame clones and drops some. In the table there are around 58,000 clones, 80% to 95% of which are singletons. Material: peripheral blood. The receptors were gathered from a human donor with active COVID-19. The donor label of this sample is uncertain.

This clone was counted once. The chain uses TRBV10-3 and TRBJ1-5; no reliable D call. Trimming shortened V by 4 bases and J by 4 bases, and 11 bases separated the two germline ends. Germline V CDR1 and CDR2: ENHRY, SYGVKD. This CDR3 region has 14 residues. The CDR3: CAISGAGVNQPQHF. The CDR3 DNA follows: TGTGCCATCAGTGGAGCGGGCGTAAATCAGCCCCAGCATTTT.

The chain has TRBV5-1 and TRBJ1-6, with a weak D call TRBD1 (6 bases). The germline V and J ends were trimmed by 2 bases and 5 bases, with 8 bases remaining between them. The germline V gene encodes CDR1 SGHRS and CDR2 YFSETQ. The CDR3 length is 14 residues. The CDR3 is CASSFRQDNSPLHF. In nucleotides, the CDR3 is TGCGCCAGCAGCTTTCGACAGGATAATTCACCCCTCCACTTT.

The gene calls are TRBV7-3 and TRBJ2-3, with 9 bases matching TRBD1. There are 15 residues in the CDR3. Germline CDR1 reads SGHTA; CDR2 reads FQGTGA. V was pared by 5 bases and J by 2 bases, with 5 bases of the junction left unmatched. CDR3 protein: CASSAGQGFTDTQYF. In DNA form, the CDR3 reads TGTGCCAGCAGCGCGGGACAGGGATTCACAGATACGCAGTATTTT.

The chain links TRBV7-2 to TRBJ2-1, with 7 nucleotides matching TRBD1. Germline CDR1 is SGHTA and CDR2 is FQGNSA. V shed 2 bases and J 5 bases; nucleotides not matched to a gene: 9. This CDR3 is built from 16 residues. CDR3 region: CASSLPLTGWHNEQFF. CDR3 sequence (DNA): TGTGCCAGCAGCTTACCATTGACAGGGTGGCACAATGAGCAGTTCTTC.

J is TRBJ1-1 and V is TRBV11-2; TRBD1 agrees at 7 bases. CDR1 is SGHAT, CDR2 FQNNGV, per germline. V dropped 4 bases and J dropped 4; count of bases not matched to a gene: 3. This CDR3 contains 13 residues. CDR3 nucleotide sequence: TGTGCCAGCAGCTCCCCAGGGGGCACTGAAGCTTTCTTT. Encoded protein: CASSSPGGTEAFF.

The V gene is TRBV3-1 (or the pseudogene TRBV3-2), the J gene TRBJ2-3; D may be TRBD1 (5 bases). This CDR3 is built from 16 residues. Trimming removed 0 bases at V and 3 bases at J, with 13 bases between. Looked up from germline, CDR1 is LGHDT and CDR2 is YNNKEL (reference sequence). CDR3 sequence reads: CASSQERLKGTDTQYF. The CDR3 DNA reads as TGTGCCAGCAGCCAAGAACGGTTGAAGGGGACAGATACGCAGTATTTT.

The V call is TRBV18, the J call TRBJ2-1; 9 bases are shared with TRBD1. Trimming cost V 5 bases and J 7 bases; bases outside gene matches: 9. The V gene's germline CDR1 is KGHSH and CDR2 LQKENI. The CDR3 spans 15 residues. The CDR3 spells CASSTGTGGWNEQFF. The DNA of the CDR3 is TGTGCCAGCTCAACGGGTACAGGGGGCTGGAATGAGCAGTTCTTC.

This clone was counted once. The rearrangement joins TRBV5-1 to TRBJ2-1, with 8 bases aligning to TRBD2. The CDR3 sequence is 13 residues long. Trimming removed 5 bases from V and 8 bases from J; junction bases left unmatched: 6. The germline CDR1 and CDR2 sequences are SGHRS and YFSETQ. CDR3 nucleotide sequence: TGCGCCAGCAGGCGCGCCGGGGGGGATGAGCAGTTCTTC. Protein product: CASRRAGGDEQFF.

This chain uses TRBV19 with TRBJ1-2; the match to TRBD1 covers 7 bases. V lost 5 bases, J lost 0 bases, and 6 bases stayed unmatched. The CDR3 contains 15 residues. Per the germline V gene, CDR1 is LNHDA and CDR2 is SQIVND (reference sequence). The CDR3 sequence: CASSGRGTANYGYTF. The CDR3 DNA sequence: TGTGCCAGTAGTGGAAGGGGGACAGCTAACTATGGCTACACCTTC.

This clone ranks as medium-sized. The chain carries TRBV7-2 and TRBJ1-6; D is possibly TRBD1 (6 bases). This CDR3 region has 17 residues. With 2 bases removed from V and 7 bases from J, the gap between germline ends came to 18 bases. The germline V gene encodes CDR1 SGHTA and CDR2 FQGNSA. CDR3 amino acids: CASSLRDRRSGNSPLHF. The CDR3 DNA is TGTGCCAGCAGCTTACGAGACAGGAGGAGTGGGAATTCACCCCTCCACTTT. Looking up the rest from reference TRBV7-2 and TRBJ1-6 gives the full variable domain: GAGVSQSPSNKVTEKGKDVELRCDPISGHTALYWYRQSLGQGLEFLIYFQGNSAPDKSGLPSDRFSAERTGGSVSTLTIQRTQQEDSAVYLCASSLRDRRSGNSPLHFGNGTRLTVT.

This clone appeared once. This chain uses TRBV5-6 with TRBJ2-7, with 8 nucleotides matching TRBD1. V lost 1 base, J lost 5 bases, and 2 bases stayed unmatched. The CDR3 loop spans 13 amino acids. Germline assignment: CDR1 SGHDT and CDR2 YYEEEE. Written as DNA, the CDR3 is TGTGCCAGCAGCTTGCAGGGGGCGGACGAGCAGTACTTC. The encoded protein is CASSLQGADEQYF.

The rearrangement links TRBV27 to TRBJ1-6, with D perhaps TRBD1 (5 bases). The germline V gene encodes CDR1 MNHEY and CDR2 SMNVEV (reference sequence). The V and J ends lost 4 bases and 15 bases respectively, with 22 bases between them. This CDR3 has 15 amino acids. Here the CDR3 DNA reads TGTGCCAGCAGTTCCAAACAGGCTCCGAATTCCGGCCTCCACTTT. Residues: CASSSKQAPNSGLHF.

The chain combines TRBV9 with TRBJ2-7; 8 bases fit TRBD2. The germline gives CDR1 SGDLS, CDR2 YYNGEE. The CDR3 covers 16 residues. The J segment lost 1 base and the V segment lost 0 bases, leaving 6 bases of the junction unmatched. The CDR3 nucleotides are TGTGCCAGCAGCGTAGGGGTAGCGGGAACTTCCTACGAGCAGTACTTC. As protein: CASSVGVAGTSYEQYF.

This chain connects TRBV10-1 to TRBJ2-1; D is uncertain. The CDR3 loop spans 14 amino acids. Trimming left V 0 bases short and J 6 bases short, with 9 bases between. CDR1 and CDR2 from the germline V gene are WNHNN and SYGVQD (reference sequence). CDR3 nucleotide sequence: TGCGCCAGCAGTGAGTCTAGAAGAGGCAATGAGCAGTTCTTC. Translating gives CASSESRRGNEQFF.

V gene TRBV9 combines with J gene TRBJ2-2; D unresolved. The V and J ends lost 0 bases and 4 bases respectively, with 13 bases between them. The CDR3 is 16 amino acids. From germline, CDR1 is SGDLS and CDR2 YYNGEE. The CDR3 region is CASSVGIARGTGELFF. As DNA, the CDR3 is TGTGCCAGCAGCGTAGGAATAGCCCGCGGCACCGGGGAGCTGTTTTTT.

The V gene is TRBV29-1, the J gene TRBJ2-4; D is unresolved. From germline, CDR1 is SQVTM and CDR2 ANQGSEA. V was cut by 0 bases and J by 0 bases, with 12 bases left in between. CDR3 size: 16 residues. The CDR3 is CSVEELAASAKNIQYF. As DNA, the CDR3 is TGCAGCGTTGAAGAATTGGCGGCTTCAGCCAAAAACATTCAGTACTTC.

This chain joins TRBV18 and TRBJ2-3, with unresolved D. The V end was cut by 0 bases, the J end by 2 bases, with 9 bases between. The V gene's germline CDR1 is KGHSH and CDR2 LQKENI. This CDR3 contains 15 residues. CDR3 DNA sequence: TGTGCCAGCTCACCACCTTGGGCTGTCACAGATACGCAGTATTTT. Its translation: CASSPPWAVTDTQYF.

The rearrangement links TRBV9 to TRBJ1-2, with 7 positions matching TRBD1. V dropped 4 bases and J dropped 4; count of bases not matched to a gene: 4. CDR3 size: 13 residues. Germline V CDR1 and CDR2: SGDLS, YYNGEE. As DNA, the CDR3 is TGTGCCAGCAGCCAAGGGGGCGCCTATGGCTACACCTTC. Translated, it gives CASSQGGAYGYTF. Looking up the rest from reference TRBV9 and TRBJ1-2 gives the full variable domain: DSGVTQTPKHLITATGQRVTLRCSPRSGDLSVYWYQQSLDQGLQFLIQYYNGEERAKGNILERFSAQQFPDLHSELNLSSLELGDSALYFCASSQGGAYGYTFGSGTRLTVV.

The chain combines TRBV7-3 with TRBJ2-3; 13 bases fit TRBD2. The CDR3 contains 15 residues. Germline V lookup: CDR1 SGHTA, CDR2 FQGTGA. Trimming cost V 3 bases and J 5 bases; bases outside gene matches: 2. CDR3 sequence (DNA): TGTGCCAGCAGCTTTGGACTAGCGGGAGTAGATACGCAGTATTTT. This encodes CASSFGLAGVDTQYF. The variable domain in full, with the rest retrieved from reference TRBV7-3 and TRBJ2-3, is GAGVSQTPSNKVTEKGKYVELRCDPISGHTALYWYRQSLGQGPEFLIYFQGTGAADDSGLPNDRFFAVRPEGSVSTLKIQRTERGDSAVYLCASSFGLAGVDTQYFGPGTRLTVL.

The V gene is TRBV19, the J gene TRBJ1-6; 7 nucleotides align to TRBD1. Germline V CDR1 and CDR2: LNHDA, SQIVND (reference sequence). V was clipped by 10 bases and J by 9 bases; unmatched bases: 15. The CDR3 runs 15 residues. The CDR3 region is CATATLTGKGSPLHF. CDR3 in DNA: TGTGCCACCGCCACCCTGACAGGGAAAGGTTCACCCCTCCACTTT. The full variable domain, completed using reference TRBV19 and TRBJ1-6, is DGGITQSPKYLFRKEGQNVTLSCEQNLNHDAMYWYRQDPGQGLRLIYYSQIVNDFQKGDIAEGYSVSREKKESFPLTVTSAQKNPTAFYLCATATLTGKGSPLHFGNGTRLTVT.

In DNA form, the CDR3 reads TGTGCCAGCAGTATCTCTGGCAGGGAAGGGGAGACCCAGTACTTC. It specifies CASSISGREGETQYF. This chain connects TRBV6-6 to TRBJ2-5; D might be TRBD1 (5 bases). This CDR3 region has 15 residues. CDR1 and CDR2 from the germline V gene are MNHNY and SVGAGI (reference sequence). Between the trimmed V and J ends, which lost 5 bases and 5 bases, there was a span of 18 bases.

The chain employs TRBV9 and TRBJ2-1, with D possibly matching TRBD1 (5 bases). Germline assignment: CDR1 SGDLS and CDR2 YYNGEE. Trimming shortened V by 0 bases and J by 4 bases, and 11 bases separated the two germline ends. The CDR3 has 15 amino acids. DNA for the CDR3: TGTGCCAGCAGCGTAGACCAGGGCTTATACAATGAGCAGTTCTTC. It is translated as CASSVDQGLYNEQFF. The entire variable domain, with the rest obtained from reference TRBV9 and TRBJ2-1, is as follows: DSGVTQTPKHLITATGQRVTLRCSPRSGDLSVYWYQQSLDQGLQFLIQYYNGEERAKGNILERFSAQQFPDLHSELNLSSLELGDSALYFCASSVDQGLYNEQFFGPGTRLTVL.

The chain recombines TRBV7-3 with TRBJ1-1; 10 bases map to TRBD1. This CDR3 is 15 amino acids long. Germline CDR1 and CDR2: SGHTA and FQGTGA. Unmatched junction bases numbered 4, after V lost 3 bases and J lost 3 bases. The CDR3 sequence: CASSLTGGEDTEAFF. CDR3 sequence (DNA): TGTGCCAGCAGCTTGACAGGGGGCGAGGACACTGAAGCTTTCTTT.

The V call is TRBV7-2, the J call TRBJ2-7; D gene unclear. Trimming removed 2 bases from V and 4 bases from J, with 6 bases in between. Germline V lookup: CDR1 SGHTA, CDR2 FQGNSA. The CDR3 loop spans 12 amino acids. The CDR3 is CASSLNHYEQYV. CDR3 nucleotides: TGTGCCAGCAGCTTAAATCATTACGAGCAGTACGTC.

The rearrangement links TRBV7-3 to TRBJ2-5; 9 bases fit TRBD2. CDR1 and CDR2 from the germline V gene are SGHTA and FQGTGA. The ends lost 5 bases at V and 3 bases at J; junction bases unmatched: 13. The CDR3 totals 17 residues. The CDR3 loop is CASSPGGASGNKETQYF. Here the CDR3 DNA reads TGTGCCAGCAGCCCTGGGGGGGCTAGCGGGAATAAAGAGACCCAGTACTTC.

The chain uses TRBV7-3 and TRBJ2-7; D perhaps matches TRBD1 (6 bases). This CDR3 comprises 16 residues. From germline, CDR1 is SGHTA and CDR2 FQGTGA. With 5 bases removed from V and 3 bases from J, the gap between germline ends came to 20 bases. The CDR3: CASSAPGQGLLYEQYV. The CDR3 DNA reads TGTGCCAGCAGCGCCCCGGGGCAGGGGCTTCTCTACGAGCAGTACGTC.

This chain connects TRBV5-1 to TRBJ2-3; D remains ambiguous. Trimming removed 0 bases from V and 4 bases from J, with 12 bases in between. There are 15 residues in the CDR3. Germline loops: CDR1 SGHRS, CDR2 YFSETQ. The CDR3 spells CASSLGQRWADTQYF. In DNA, the CDR3 is TGCGCCAGCAGCTTGGGCCAGCGTTGGGCAGATACGCAGTATTTT.

The chain links TRBV19 to TRBJ2-7; the D gene is possibly TRBD1 (6 bases). V shed 4 bases and J shed 3 bases, with 25 bases lying between them. Germline V gene lookup returns CDR1 LNHDA and CDR2 SQIVND (reference sequence). The CDR3 length is 18 residues. CDR3 sequence reads: CASSTHPRTGSQHYEQYF. The CDR3 DNA sequence: TGTGCCAGTAGTACGCATCCCCGCACAGGGAGTCAACACTACGAGCAGTACTTC. Filled out from reference TRBV19 and TRBJ2-7, the complete variable domain reads DGGITQSPKYLFRKEGQNVTLSCEQNLNHDAMYWYRQDPGQGLRLIYYSQIVNDFQKGDIAEGYSVSREKKESFPLTVTSAQKNPTAFYLCASSTHPRTGSQHYEQYFGPGTRLTVT.

The V call is TRBV27, the J call TRBJ1-1, with a weak D call TRBD1 (5 bases). The germline V gene has CDR1 MNHEY and CDR2 SMNVEV (reference sequence). Between the trimmed V and J ends, which lost 5 bases and 1 base, there was a span of 17 bases. This CDR3 has 16 amino acids. The CDR3 bases are TGTGCCAGCAGTCCCCGGGGGACCATTGGGAACACTGAAGCTTTCTTT. Translation gives CASSPRGTIGNTEAFF.

The rearrangement uses TRBV7-9 and TRBJ2-7, with 9 bases identical to TRBD2. Per the germline V gene, CDR1 is SEHNR and CDR2 is FQNEAQ (reference sequence). Germline trimming cut 5 bases from V and 1 base from J; bases unmatched to any gene: 9. The CDR3 covers 16 residues. This CDR3 reads CASSTLTGLASYEQYV. Here the CDR3 DNA reads TGTGCCAGCAGCACTTTAACGGGACTAGCATCCTACGAGCAGTACGTC.

V and J are TRBV2 and TRBJ2-1, with 9 positions matching TRBD2. CDR1 SNHLY and CDR2 FYNNEI come from the germline V gene. Trimming cost V 6 bases and J 3 bases; bases outside gene matches: 6. The CDR3 runs to 15 residues. CDR3 in DNA: TGTGCCAGCAGAGAGCTAGCGGGACTCTACAATGAGCAGTTCTTC. Translated, it gives CASRELAGLYNEQFF.

The chain links TRBV25-1 to TRBJ2-7; D unclear. Trimming cost V 4 bases and J 4 bases, with 11 bases left between them. The CDR3 is made up of 13 amino acids. Germline V lookup: CDR1 MGHDK, CDR2 SYGVNS. In DNA form, the CDR3 reads TGTGCCAGCAGTGTCACAGAGTTTTACGAGCAGTACTTC. Protein sequence: CASSVTEFYEQYF.